These T cell receptor beta chains were read from a single sample in a study of technical replicates of blood from several donors. Data came from immunoSEQ multiplex PCR; TCRdb stores just in-frame clones and leaves some out. The table has roughly 48,000 clones, 90% to 95% seen once; the top ten hold about 3.9%. What was sequenced was PBMCs. The receptors were gathered from a human donor in good health. Some clones in this sample may be carry-over from other donors' samples. CDR3s include the opening cysteine and the closing phenylalanine or tryptophan. D genes are given only for firm matches. A row's size may be missing; if present it is once, few, many or a size class.

size: .; J: TRBJ1-2; V: TRBV5-8; D: .; CDR3: CASSPSVSGGYTF; DNA: TGTGCCAGCAGCCCCTCGGTGAGCGGGGGCTACACCTTC
size: once; J: TRBJ1-4; V: TRBV7-2; D: .; CDR3: CASSLVGRGMSGNEKLFF; DNA: TGTGCCAGCAGCTTAGTGGGTCGAGGGATGTCGGGTAATGAAAAACTGTTTTTT
size: once; J: TRBJ2-2; V: TRBV5-4; D: .; CDR3: CASSLWRNTGELFF; DNA: TGTGCCAGCAGCTTGTGGCGGAATACCGGGGAGCTGTTTTTT
size: .; J: TRBJ2-2; V: TRBV10-3; D: .; CDR3: CAISDSPNTGELFF; DNA: TGTGCCATCAGTGACTCCCCGAACACCGGGGAGCTGTTTTTT
size: .; J: TRBJ1-1; V: TRBV19; D: .; CDR3: CASSISPNTEAFF; DNA: TGTGCCAGTAGTATTAGCCCTAACACTGAAGCTTTCTTT
size: .; J: TRBJ1-5; V: TRBV6-1; D: .; CDR3: CASSEGVGGNQPQHF; DNA: TGTGCCAGCAGTGAAGGGGTAGGCGGGAATCAGCCCCAGCATTTT
size: .; J: TRBJ1-3; V: TRBV29-1; D: .; CDR3: CSVEGSAENTIYF; DNA: TGCAGCGTTGAAGGTTCGGCGGAAAACACCATATATTTT
size: .; J: TRBJ1-1; V: TRBV7-2; D: .; CDR3: CASSLLGLTEAFF; DNA: TGTGCCAGCAGCTTATTGGGGCTGACTGAAGCTTTCTTT
size: few; J: TRBJ2-7; V: TRBV5-1; D: .; CDR3: CASSRDTYEQYF; DNA: TGCGCCAGCAGCCGTGACACTTACGAGCAGTACTTC
size: .; J: TRBJ1-3; V: TRBV29-1; D: .; CDR3: CSVEDGMSGNTIYF; DNA: TGCAGCGTTGAAGACGGGATGTCTGGAAACACCATATATTTT
size: .; J: TRBJ2-7; V: TRBV10-3; D: TRBD1; CDR3: CAISESRDSYEQYF; DNA: TGTGCCATCAGTGAGTCCCGGGACAGCTACGAGCAGTACTTC
size: few; J: TRBJ1-2; V: TRBV6-5; D: .; CDR3: CASSPLYGYTF; DNA: TGTGCCAGCAGTCCCTTATATGGCTACACCTTC
size: once; J: TRBJ1-3; V: TRBV15; D: TRBD1; CDR3: CATSRAGGTARTGNTIYF; DNA: TGTGCCACCAGCAGGGCGGGAGGGACAGCACGTACTGGAAACACCATATATTTT
size: .; J: TRBJ1-2; V: TRBV10-3; D: TRBD1; CDR3: CAIQGGTGTTGYTF; DNA: TGTGCCATCCAGGGCGGGACAGGGACCACTGGCTACACCTTC
size: .; J: TRBJ2-3; V: TRBV19; D: TRBD2; CDR3: CASRTSGDRTDTQYF; DNA: TGTGCCAGTAGGACTAGCGGGGATAGAACAGATACGCAGTATTTT
size: .; J: TRBJ1-1; V: TRBV9; D: .; CDR3: CASSVGVGVNTEAFF; DNA: TGTGCCAGCAGCGTAGGGGTAGGAGTGAACACTGAAGCTTTCTTT
size: .; J: TRBJ1-5; V: TRBV6-1; D: .; CDR3: CASSEKMSQPQHF; DNA: TGTGCCAGCAGTGAAAAGATGAGTCAGCCCCAGCATTTT
size: once; J: TRBJ2-7; V: TRBV25-1; D: TRBD1; CDR3: CASRSPGTVSYEQYF; DNA: TGTGCCAGCCGTAGTCCCGGGACAGTCTCCTACGAGCAGTACTTC
size: .; J: TRBJ2-5; V: TRBV19; D: TRBD1; CDR3: CASSPAGGVETQYF; DNA: TGTGCCAGTAGTCCCGCAGGGGGCGTAGAGACCCAGTACTTC
size: .; J: TRBJ2-7; V: TRBV18; D: TRBD1; CDR3: CASSPGTGGYEQYF; DNA: TGTGCCAGCTCCCCCGGGACAGGGGGCTACGAGCAGTACTTC
size: few; J: TRBJ2-7; V: TRBV5-1; D: TRBD1; CDR3: CASSSEAGGIHEQYF; DNA: TGCGCCAGCAGCTCAGAGGCAGGGGGAATCCACGAGCAGTACTTC
size: .; J: TRBJ1-3; V: TRBV5-1; D: .; CDR3: CASSPGHSGNTIYF; DNA: TGCGCCAGCAGCCCGGGACACTCTGGAAACACCATATATTTT
size: .; J: TRBJ2-7; V: TRBV7-3; D: .; CDR3: CASSLIHSSEQYF; DNA: TGTGCCAGCAGCTTAATCCATTCATCCGAGCAGTACTTC
size: .; J: TRBJ2-1; V: TRBV15; D: TRBD1; CDR3: CATSKGQSNEQFF; DNA: TGTGCCACCAGCAAGGGACAGTCGAATGAGCAGTTCTTC
size: once; J: TRBJ2-7; V: TRBV5-1; D: .; CDR3: CASSLDTGSYEQYF; DNA: TGCGCCAGCAGCTTGGACACAGGCTCCTACGAGCAGTACTTC
size: .; J: TRBJ1-2; V: TRBV6-5; D: .; CDR3: CASSREATGYGYTF; DNA: TGTGCCAGCAGCAGGGAAGCCACTGGATATGGCTACACCTTC
size: .; J: TRBJ2-1; V: TRBV6-5; D: TRBD2; CDR3: CASSYLAGGSNEQFF; DNA: TGTGCCAGCAGTTATCTAGCGGGAGGAAGCAATGAGCAGTTCTTC
size: .; J: TRBJ2-3; V: TRBV2; D: TRBD2; CDR3: CASKSGLAGGTDTQYF; DNA: TGTGCCAGCAAGTCTGGACTAGCGGGGGGCACAGATACGCAGTATTTT
size: .; J: TRBJ1-5; V: TRBV18; D: .; CDR3: CASSPSGTQPQHF; DNA: TGTGCCAGCTCACCAAGCGGAACGCAGCCCCAGCATTTT
size: .; J: TRBJ2-3; V: TRBV5-4; D: .; CDR3: CASSSGTDTQYF; DNA: TGTGCCAGCAGCTCGGGCACAGATACGCAGTATTTT
size: .; J: TRBJ1-5; V: TRBV2; D: .; CDR3: CASSEVRMDQPQHF; DNA: TGTGCCAGCAGTGAAGTCAGGATGGATCAGCCCCAGCATTTT
size: .; J: TRBJ2-7; V: TRBV4-2; D: .; CDR3: CASSQDVGGPYEQYF; DNA: TGTGCCAGCAGCCAAGATGTTGGGGGCCCCTACGAGCAGTACTTC
size: .; J: TRBJ2-3; V: TRBV29-1; D: TRBD1; CDR3: CSVDGQGAIDTQYF; DNA: TGCAGCGTTGACGGTCAGGGGGCGATAGATACGCAGTATTTT
size: .; J: TRBJ2-3; V: TRBV5-4; D: .; CDR3: CASSLPSDTQYF; DNA: TGTGCCAGCAGCCTCCCTTCAGATACGCAGTATTTT
size: .; J: TRBJ1-1; V: TRBV5-1; D: TRBD1; CDR3: CASSPQGTGATEAFF; DNA: TGCGCCAGCAGCCCTCAGGGGACAGGGGCCACTGAAGCTTTCTTT
size: .; J: TRBJ1-2; V: TRBV27; D: TRBD1; CDR3: CASSPRQGRVGGYTF; DNA: TGTGCCAGCAGTCCCCGACAGGGGAGGGTCGGTGGCTACACCTTC
size: few; J: TRBJ1-1; V: TRBV5-1; D: .; CDR3: CASSSLGGNTEAFF; DNA: TGCGCCAGCAGCTCCCTGGGGGGTAACACTGAAGCTTTCTTT
size: .; J: TRBJ2-7; V: TRBV18; D: TRBD2; CDR3: CASSPGSGPPYEQYF; DNA: TGTGCCAGCTCACCCGGTAGCGGGCCCCCCTACGAGCAGTACTTC
size: .; J: TRBJ1-1; V: TRBV6-1; D: .; CDR3: CASSEGRREAFF; DNA: TGTGCCAGCAGTGAAGGCCGCAGGGAAGCTTTCTTT
size: medium-sized; J: TRBJ2-1; V: TRBV4-2; D: TRBD2; CDR3: CASSRDTSGSYNEQFF; DNA: TGTGCCAGCAGCCGCGATACTAGCGGGAGTTACAATGAGCAGTTCTTC
size: .; J: TRBJ1-5; V: TRBV27; D: TRBD1; CDR3: CASKGTANQPQHF; DNA: TGTGCCAGCAAGGGGACAGCGAATCAGCCCCAGCATTTT
size: .; J: TRBJ2-4; V: TRBV11-2; D: .; CDR3: CASSSVTGAKNIQYF; DNA: TGTGCCAGCAGCTCAGTCACAGGGGCCAAAAACATTCAGTACTTC
size: once; J: TRBJ2-1; V: TRBV30; D: TRBD2; CDR3: CAWDGASGYNEQFF; DNA: TGTGCCTGGGACGGGGCTAGCGGGTACAATGAGCAGTTCTTC
size: .; J: TRBJ2-4; V: TRBV29-1; D: TRBD1; CDR3: CSVGTDRGNIQYF; DNA: TGCAGCGTTGGAACGGACAGGGGGAACATTCAGTACTTC
size: once; J: TRBJ2-5; V: TRBV11-2; D: TRBD2; CDR3: CASSRPGGKTQYF; DNA: TGTGCCAGCAGCCGCCCGGGGGGTAAGACCCAGTACTTC
size: .; J: TRBJ2-3; V: TRBV5-6; D: TRBD1; CDR3: CASSTTGTGHTDTQYF; DNA: TGTGCCAGCAGCACTACCGGGACAGGGCATACAGATACGCAGTATTTT
size: once; J: TRBJ2-5; V: TRBV7-9; D: .; CDR3: CASSLATGVETQYF; DNA: TGTGCCAGCAGCTTAGCAACCGGGGTAGAGACCCAGTACTTC
size: few; J: TRBJ2-7; V: TRBV2; D: .; CDR3: CASSEEQGRHEQYF; DNA: TGTGCCAGCAGTGAAGAACAGGGTAGACACGAGCAGTACTTC
size: .; J: TRBJ1-4; V: TRBV5-6; D: TRBD1; CDR3: CASSFRGPNEKLFF; DNA: TGTGCCAGCAGTTTCAGGGGGCCCAATGAAAAACTGTTTTTT
size: .; J: TRBJ2-1; V: TRBV10-3; D: .; CDR3: CAISGTGGSNNEQFF; DNA: TGTGCCATCTCGGGCACCGGCGGGTCTAACAATGAGCAGTTCTTC
size: .; J: TRBJ2-1; V: TRBV2; D: .; CDR3: CASSPTSVSYNEQFF; DNA: TGTGCCAGCAGTCCCACTAGTGTTAGCTACAATGAGCAGTTCTTC
size: once; J: TRBJ2-7; V: TRBV4-1; D: .; CDR3: CASSQDGTFYYEQYF; DNA: TGCGCCAGCAGCCAAGATGGGACTTTTTACTACGAGCAGTACTTC
size: .; J: TRBJ1-2; V: TRBV5-4; D: .; CDR3: CASSLAGGGYGYTF; DNA: TGTGCCAGCAGCTTGGCCGGGGGGGGCTATGGCTACACCTTC
size: .; J: TRBJ2-5; V: TRBV7-2; D: .; CDR3: CASSTGHSSETQYF; DNA: TGTGCCAGCAGCACCGGACACTCCTCAGAGACCCAGTACTTC
size: .; J: TRBJ1-1; V: TRBV30; D: .; CDR3: CAWSRRRGSTEAFF; DNA: TGTGCCTGGAGTCGTCGCCGGGGGTCCACTGAAGCTTTCTTT
size: once; J: TRBJ2-7; V: TRBV4-1; D: TRBD1; CDR3: CASSQENRGLYEQYF; DNA: TGCGCCAGCAGCCAAGAGAACAGGGGGCTCTACGAGCAGTACTTC
size: .; J: TRBJ2-7; V: TRBV11-3; D: .; CDR3: CASSSGERYEQYF; DNA: TGTGCCAGCAGCTCAGGGGAACGCTACGAGCAGTACTTC
size: .; J: TRBJ2-3; V: TRBV7-9; D: .; CDR3: CASSLALSGSTRTDTQYF; DNA: TGTGCCAGCAGCTTAGCGCTGTCAGGCTCCACTCGCACAGATACGCAGTATTTT
size: .; J: TRBJ2-5; V: TRBV15; D: .; CDR3: CATSPEGAPGTQYF; DNA: TGTGCCACCAGCCCCGAGGGCGCCCCGGGGACCCAGTACTTC
size: once; J: TRBJ2-3; V: TRBV6-4; D: .; CDR3: CASSDGREGTDTQYF; DNA: TGTGCCAGCAGTGACGGCAGGGAGGGCACAGATACGCAGTATTTT